This entry is about one T cell receptor (beta chain). TCRdb keeps only in-frame clones here, not all; method: immunoSEQ multiplex PCR. The table records 380,000 or so clones, more than 65% of them present only once. The data stem from a study of blood T cell repertoires in COVID-19. V dropped 3 bases and J dropped 5; count of bases not matched to a gene: 17. The CDR3 sequence is 18 residues long. Germline-derived CDR1 and CDR2 are KGHSH and LQKENI. The chain joins TRBV18 to TRBJ1-1, with 8 bases lining up with TRBD1. This TCR was recovered from a human donor with acute or convalescent COVID-19. The donor label of this sample is uncertain. Material: peripheral blood. In DNA form, the CDR3 reads TGTGCCAGCTCACCGTCGGGGGTATGGACAGGGAGGGGGACTGAAGCTTTCTTT. Residues: CASSPSGVWTGRGTEAFF.